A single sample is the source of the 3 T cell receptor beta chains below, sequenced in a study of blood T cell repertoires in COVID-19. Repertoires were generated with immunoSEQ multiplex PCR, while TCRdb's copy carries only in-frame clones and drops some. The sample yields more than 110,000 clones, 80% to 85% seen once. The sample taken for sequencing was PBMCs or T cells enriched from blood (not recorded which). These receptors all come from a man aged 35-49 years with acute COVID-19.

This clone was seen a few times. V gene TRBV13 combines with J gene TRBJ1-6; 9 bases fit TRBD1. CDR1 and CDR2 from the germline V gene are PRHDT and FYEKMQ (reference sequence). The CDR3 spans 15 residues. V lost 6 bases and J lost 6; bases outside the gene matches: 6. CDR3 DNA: TGTGCCAGCAGGAAGCGGGACAGGGTTAATTCACCCCTCCACTTT. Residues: CASRKRDRVNSPLHF.

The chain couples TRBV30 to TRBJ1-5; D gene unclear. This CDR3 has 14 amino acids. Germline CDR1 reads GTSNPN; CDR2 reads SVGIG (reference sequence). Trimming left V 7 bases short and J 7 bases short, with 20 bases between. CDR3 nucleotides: TGTGCCTCAAAATCACGACAAGGAGGGCAGCCCCAGCATTTT. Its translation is CASKSRQGGQPQHF. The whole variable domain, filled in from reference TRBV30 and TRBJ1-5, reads SQTIHQWPATLVQPVGSPLSLECTVEGTSNPNLYWYRQAAGRGLQLLFYSVGIGQISSEVPQNLSASRPQDRQFILSSKKLLLSDSGFYLCASKSRQGGQPQHFGDGTRLSIL.

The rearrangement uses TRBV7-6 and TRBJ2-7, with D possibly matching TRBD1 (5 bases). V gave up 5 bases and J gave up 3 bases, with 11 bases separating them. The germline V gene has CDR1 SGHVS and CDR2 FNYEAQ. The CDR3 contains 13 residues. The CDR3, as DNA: TGTGCCAGCAGCATAAGACAGAACTACGAGCAGTACTTC. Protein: CASSIRQNYEQYF.